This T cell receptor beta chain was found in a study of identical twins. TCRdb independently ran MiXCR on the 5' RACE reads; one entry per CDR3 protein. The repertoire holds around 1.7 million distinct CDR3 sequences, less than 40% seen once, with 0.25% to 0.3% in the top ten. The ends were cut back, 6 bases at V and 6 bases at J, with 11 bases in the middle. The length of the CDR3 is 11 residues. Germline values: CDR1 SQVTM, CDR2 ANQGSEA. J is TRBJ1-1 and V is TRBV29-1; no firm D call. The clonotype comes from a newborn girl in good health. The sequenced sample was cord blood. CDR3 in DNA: TGCAGCGTGACCATGGGAGCTGAAGCTTTCTTT. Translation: CSVTMGAEAFF.